The 6 T cell receptor beta chains below come from one sample, sequenced in a study of identical twins (dated by TCRdb to the mid-2010s). Receptor amplification or capture employed 5' RACE. Sequenced on an Illumina HiSeq 2000. TCRdb handled the public reads itself, with Q25 trimming in fastp and clone calling in MiXCR, and kept productive beta chains. Every CDR3 protein is listed once, alongside the most common genes and DNA of its rows. Counted in this sample were about 700,000 distinct CDR3 sequences; around 5.7% of them appeared once. Together, the top ten hold around 2% of the sample. The sample comprised naive T cells sorted from blood. The cell subset or site label here, explained by the study, means: cells isolated with a human naive T-cell isolation kit. The receptors come from a man aged 18 to 35 in good health.

This clonotype has at least ten counts. J is TRBJ2-1 and V is TRBV5-1; D gene unclear. The CDR3 is made up of 15 amino acids. With 0 bases removed from V and 0 bases from J, the gap between germline ends came to 7 bases. Germline loops: CDR1 SGHRS, CDR2 YFSETQ. CDR3 DNA sequence: TGCGCCAGCAGCTTGGAGCCGAACTCCTACAATGAGCAGTTCTTC. It specifies CASSLEPNSYNEQFF.

This clonotype was detected a few times. The rearrangement joins TRBV28 to TRBJ2-4; D might be TRBD1 (7 bases). The CDR3 spans 16 residues. Looked up from germline, CDR1 is MDHEN and CDR2 is SYDVKM. The ends were cut back, 4 bases at V and 0 bases at J, with 13 bases in the middle. DNA for the CDR3: TGTGCCAGCAGTTCACCGGGGGACAGAGCCAAAAACATTCAGTACTTC. Its translation: CASSSPGDRAKNIQYF.

V is TRBV11-3 and J is TRBJ2-1; D is perhaps TRBD1 or TRBD2 (5 bases each). Trimming left V 3 bases short and J 6 bases short, with 15 bases between. The CDR3 is 15 residues long. In germline, CDR1 is SGHNT, CDR2 YENEEA. The CDR3 coding sequence is TGTGCCAGCAGCTTGGGACCTCCGAAAAGCAATGAGCAGTTCTTC. Encoded protein: CASSLGPPKSNEQFF.

This clonotype was detected ten times or more. This rearrangement joins TRBV27 to TRBJ2-3; D may be TRBD1 or TRBD2 (5 bases each). V shed 4 bases and J shed 5 bases, with 22 bases lying between them. The CDR3 runs to 17 residues. Germline V CDR1 and CDR2: MNHEY, SMNVEV (reference sequence). The CDR3 region is CASSSIRGRGDGDTQYF. DNA for the CDR3: TGTGCCAGCAGTTCAATACGAGGAAGGGGAGATGGAGATACGCAGTATTTT.

The chain employs TRBV7-9 and TRBJ2-2, with D maybe TRBD1 (6 bases). Germline V lookup: CDR1 SEHNR, CDR2 FQNEAQ (reference sequence). V lost 5 bases and J 3 bases, leaving 13 bases between the germline ends. The CDR3 is made up of 15 amino acids. CDR3 sequence reads: CASSEGQTDTGELFF. CDR3 DNA sequence: TGTGCCAGCAGCGAGGGACAAACGGACACCGGGGAGCTGTTTTTT. Full variable domain (remainder filled in from reference TRBV7-9 and TRBJ2-2): DTGVSQNPRHKITKRGQNVTFRCDPISEHNRLYWYRQTLGQGPEFLTYFQNEAQLEKSRLLSDRFSAERPKGSFSTLEIQRTEQGDSAMYLCASSEGQTDTGELFFGEGSRLTVL.

At least ten counts were recorded for this clonotype. The chain carries TRBV18 and TRBJ2-7, with a possible D match to TRBD2 (5 bases). V lost 2 bases to trimming and J lost 7 bases, with 12 bases between them. CDR1 KGHSH and CDR2 LQKENI come from the germline V gene. The CDR3 spans 13 residues. In nucleotides, the CDR3 is TGTGCCAGCTCACCATCGAGGGAACAAGAGCAGTACTTC. It specifies CASSPSREQEQYF.